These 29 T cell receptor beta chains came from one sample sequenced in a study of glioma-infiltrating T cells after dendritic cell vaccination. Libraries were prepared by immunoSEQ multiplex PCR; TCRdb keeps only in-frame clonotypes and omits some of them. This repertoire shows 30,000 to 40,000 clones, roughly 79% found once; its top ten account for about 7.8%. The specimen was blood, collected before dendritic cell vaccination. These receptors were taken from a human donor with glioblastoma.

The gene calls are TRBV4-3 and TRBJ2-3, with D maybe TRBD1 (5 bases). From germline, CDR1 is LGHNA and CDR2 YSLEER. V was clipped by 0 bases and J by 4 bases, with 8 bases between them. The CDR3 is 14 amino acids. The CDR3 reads CASSQDLGADTQYF. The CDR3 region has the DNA TGCGCCAGCAGCCAAGACTTAGGGGCAGATACGCAGTATTTT.

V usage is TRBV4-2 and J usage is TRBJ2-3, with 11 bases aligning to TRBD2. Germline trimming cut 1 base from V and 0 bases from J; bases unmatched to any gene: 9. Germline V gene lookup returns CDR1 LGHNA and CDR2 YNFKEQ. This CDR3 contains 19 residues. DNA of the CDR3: TGTGCCAGCAGCCAAGGGCTAGCGGGGGGATCCTTAAGCACAGATACGCAGTATTTT. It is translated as CASSQGLAGGSLSTDTQYF.

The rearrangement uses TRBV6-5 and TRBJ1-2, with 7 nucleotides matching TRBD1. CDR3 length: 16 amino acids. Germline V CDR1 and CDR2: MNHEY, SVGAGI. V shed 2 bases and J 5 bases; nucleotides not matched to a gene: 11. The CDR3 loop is CASSYTSGQVLYGYTF. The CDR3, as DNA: TGTGCCAGCAGTTACACTTCCGGACAGGTTCTATATGGCTACACCTTC.

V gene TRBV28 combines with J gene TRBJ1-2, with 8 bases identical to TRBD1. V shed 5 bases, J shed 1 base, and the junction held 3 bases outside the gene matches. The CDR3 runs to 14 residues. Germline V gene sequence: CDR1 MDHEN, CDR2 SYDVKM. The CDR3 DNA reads TGTGCCAGCAGTCCGGACAGGGTTAACTATGGCTACACCTTC. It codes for CASSPDRVNYGYTF.

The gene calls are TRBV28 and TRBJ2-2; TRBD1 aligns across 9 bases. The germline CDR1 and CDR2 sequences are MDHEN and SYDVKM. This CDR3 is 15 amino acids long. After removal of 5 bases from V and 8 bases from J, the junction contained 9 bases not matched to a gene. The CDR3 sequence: CASSRPQGASGELFF. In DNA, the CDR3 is TGTGCCAGCAGTCGCCCACAGGGGGCATCAGGGGAGCTGTTTTTT. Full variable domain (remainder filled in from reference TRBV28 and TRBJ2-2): DVKVTQSSRYLVKRTGEKVFLECVQDMDHENMFWYRQDPGLGLRLIYFSYDVKMKEKGDIPEGYSVSREKKERFSLILESASTNQTSMYLCASSRPQGASGELFFGEGSRLTVL.

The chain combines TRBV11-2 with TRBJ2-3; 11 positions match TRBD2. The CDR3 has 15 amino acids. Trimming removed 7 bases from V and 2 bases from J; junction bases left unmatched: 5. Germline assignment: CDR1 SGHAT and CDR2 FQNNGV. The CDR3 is CASTRLAGPTDTQYF. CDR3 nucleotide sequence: TGTGCCAGCACCCGACTAGCGGGGCCCACAGATACGCAGTATTTT. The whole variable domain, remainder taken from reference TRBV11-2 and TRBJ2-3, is EAGVAQSPRYKIIEKRQSVAFWCNPISGHATLYWYQQILGQGPKLLIQFQNNGVVDDSQLPKDRFSAERLKGVDSTLKIQPAKLEDSAVYLCASTRLAGPTDTQYFGPGTRLTVL.

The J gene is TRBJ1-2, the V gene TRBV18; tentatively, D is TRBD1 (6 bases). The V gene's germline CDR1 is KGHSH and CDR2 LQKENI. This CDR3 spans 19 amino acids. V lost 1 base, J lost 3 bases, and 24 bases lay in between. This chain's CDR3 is CASSPRYQGLRAEYYGYTF. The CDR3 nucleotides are TGTGCCAGCTCACCACGCTACCAGGGGCTGAGGGCGGAATACTATGGCTACACCTTC.

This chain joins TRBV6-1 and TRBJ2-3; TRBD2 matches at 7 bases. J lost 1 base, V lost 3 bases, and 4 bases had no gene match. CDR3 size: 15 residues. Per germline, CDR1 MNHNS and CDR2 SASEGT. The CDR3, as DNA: TGTGCCAGCAGTGAGGTCGCGGGGGGCACAGATACGCAGTATTTT. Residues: CASSEVAGGTDTQYF.

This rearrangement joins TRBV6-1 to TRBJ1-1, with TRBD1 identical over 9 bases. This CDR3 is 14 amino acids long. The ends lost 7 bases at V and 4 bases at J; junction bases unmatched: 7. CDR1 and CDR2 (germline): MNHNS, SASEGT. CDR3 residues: CASKMDRGGTEAFF. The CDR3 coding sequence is TGTGCCAGCAAAATGGACAGGGGAGGCACTGAAGCTTTCTTT.

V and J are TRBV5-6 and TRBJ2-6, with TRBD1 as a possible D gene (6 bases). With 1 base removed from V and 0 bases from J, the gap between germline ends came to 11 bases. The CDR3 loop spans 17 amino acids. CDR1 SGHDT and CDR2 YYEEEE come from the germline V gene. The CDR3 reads CASSLPGADSGANVLTF. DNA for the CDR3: TGTGCCAGCAGCTTGCCAGGGGCTGACTCTGGGGCCAACGTCCTGACTTTC.

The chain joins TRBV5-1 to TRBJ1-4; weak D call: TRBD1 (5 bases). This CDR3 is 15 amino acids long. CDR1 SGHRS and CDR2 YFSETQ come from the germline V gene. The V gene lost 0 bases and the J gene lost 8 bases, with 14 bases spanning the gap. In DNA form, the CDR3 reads TGCGCCAGCAGCTTGGTTCAGCCGGAGGGGGAAAAACTGTTTTTT. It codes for CASSLVQPEGEKLFF.

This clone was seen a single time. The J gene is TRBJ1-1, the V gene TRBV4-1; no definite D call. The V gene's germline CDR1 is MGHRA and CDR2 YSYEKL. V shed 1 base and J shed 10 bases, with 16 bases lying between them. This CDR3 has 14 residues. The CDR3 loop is CASSQVPQGGGAFF. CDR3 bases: TGCGCCAGCAGCCAAGTTCCCCAAGGAGGCGGAGCTTTCTTT.

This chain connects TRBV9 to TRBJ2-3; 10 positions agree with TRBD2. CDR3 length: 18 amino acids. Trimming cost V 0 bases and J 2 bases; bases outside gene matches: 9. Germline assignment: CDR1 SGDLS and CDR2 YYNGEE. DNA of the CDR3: TGTGCCAGCAGCGTAGAGTTGGCTAGCGGGGGACTCACAGATACGCAGTATTTT. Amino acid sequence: CASSVELASGGLTDTQYF.

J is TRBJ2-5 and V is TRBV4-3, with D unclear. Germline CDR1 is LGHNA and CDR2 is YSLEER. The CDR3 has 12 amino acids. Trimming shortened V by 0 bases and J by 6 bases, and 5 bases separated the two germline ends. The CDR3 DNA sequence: TGCGCCAGCAGCCAAGATTGGCAGACCCAGTACTTC. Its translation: CASSQDWQTQYF.

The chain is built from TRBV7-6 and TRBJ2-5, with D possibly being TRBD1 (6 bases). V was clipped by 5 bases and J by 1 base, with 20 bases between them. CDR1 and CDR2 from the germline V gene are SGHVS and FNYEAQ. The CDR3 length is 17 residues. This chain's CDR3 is CASSPRLYGQTQETQYF. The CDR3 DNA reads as TGTGCCAGCAGCCCGCGGTTGTACGGACAGACCCAAGAGACCCAGTACTTC.

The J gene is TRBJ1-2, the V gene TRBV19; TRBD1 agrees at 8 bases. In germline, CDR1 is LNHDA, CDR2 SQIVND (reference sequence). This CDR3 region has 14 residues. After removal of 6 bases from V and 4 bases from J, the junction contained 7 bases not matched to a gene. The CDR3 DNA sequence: TGTGCCAGTAGCCTCGGACAGGGCGGCTATGGCTACACCTTC. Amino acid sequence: CASSLGQGGYGYTF.

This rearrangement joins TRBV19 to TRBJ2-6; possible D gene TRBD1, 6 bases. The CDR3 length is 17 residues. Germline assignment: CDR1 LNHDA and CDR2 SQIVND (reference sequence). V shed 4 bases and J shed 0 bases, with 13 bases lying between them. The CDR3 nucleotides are TGTGCCAGTAGTACCGCCGGGACACTCTCTGGGGCCAACGTCCTGACTTTC. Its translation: CASSTAGTLSGANVLTF.

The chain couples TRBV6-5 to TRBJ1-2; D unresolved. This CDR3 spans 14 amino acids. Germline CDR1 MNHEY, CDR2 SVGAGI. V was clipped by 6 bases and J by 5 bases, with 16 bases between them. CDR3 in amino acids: CASSRQEGSYGYTF. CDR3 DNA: TGTGCCAGCAGCCGACAAGAGGGTAGTTATGGCTACACCTTC.

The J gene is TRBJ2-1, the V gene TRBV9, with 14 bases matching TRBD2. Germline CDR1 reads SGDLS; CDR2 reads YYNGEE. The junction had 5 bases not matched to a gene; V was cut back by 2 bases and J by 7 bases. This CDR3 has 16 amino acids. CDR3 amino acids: CASSVGTSGGVNEQFF. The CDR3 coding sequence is TGTGCCAGCAGCGTCGGGACTAGCGGGGGTGTAAATGAGCAGTTCTTC.

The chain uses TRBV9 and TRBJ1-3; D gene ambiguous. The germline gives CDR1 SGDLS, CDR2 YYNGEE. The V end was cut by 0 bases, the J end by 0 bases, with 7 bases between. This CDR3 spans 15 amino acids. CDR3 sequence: CASSVETGSGNTIYF. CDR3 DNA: TGTGCCAGCAGCGTAGAGACGGGCTCTGGAAACACCATATATTTT.

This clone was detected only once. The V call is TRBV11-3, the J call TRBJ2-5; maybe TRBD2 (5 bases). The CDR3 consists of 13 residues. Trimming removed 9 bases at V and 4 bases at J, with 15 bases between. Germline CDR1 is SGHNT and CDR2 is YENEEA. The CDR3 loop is CASRSGSGETQYF. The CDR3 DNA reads TGTGCCAGTCGGTCGGGAAGCGGAGAGACCCAGTACTTC.

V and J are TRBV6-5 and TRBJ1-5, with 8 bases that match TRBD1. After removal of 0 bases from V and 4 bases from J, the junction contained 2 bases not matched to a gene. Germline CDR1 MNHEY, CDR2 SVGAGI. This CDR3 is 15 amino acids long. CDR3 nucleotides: TGTGCCAGCAGTTACTCCCACAGGGGGAATCAGCCCCAGCATTTT. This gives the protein CASSYSHRGNQPQHF.

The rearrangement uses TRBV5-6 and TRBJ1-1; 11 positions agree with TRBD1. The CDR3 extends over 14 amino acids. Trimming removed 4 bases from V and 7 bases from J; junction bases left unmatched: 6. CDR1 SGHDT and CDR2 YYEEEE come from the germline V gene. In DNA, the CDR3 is TGTGCCAGCAGCCCGAGGACAGGGGGCGGTGAAGCTTTCTTT. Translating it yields CASSPRTGGGEAFF.

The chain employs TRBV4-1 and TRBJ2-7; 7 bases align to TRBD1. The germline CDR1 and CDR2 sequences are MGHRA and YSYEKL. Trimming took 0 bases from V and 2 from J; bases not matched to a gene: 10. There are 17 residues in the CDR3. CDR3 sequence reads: CASSQEPQGLLAYEQYF. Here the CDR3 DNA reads TGCGCCAGCAGCCAAGAACCACAGGGGCTGTTAGCCTACGAGCAGTACTTC.

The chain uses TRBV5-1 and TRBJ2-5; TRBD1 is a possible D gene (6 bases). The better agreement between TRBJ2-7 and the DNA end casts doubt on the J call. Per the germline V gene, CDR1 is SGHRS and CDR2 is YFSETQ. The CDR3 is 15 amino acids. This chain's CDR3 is CASSLDGTPTYEQYF. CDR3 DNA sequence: TGCGCCAGCAGCTTGGATGGGACACCTACCTACGAGCAGTACTTC.

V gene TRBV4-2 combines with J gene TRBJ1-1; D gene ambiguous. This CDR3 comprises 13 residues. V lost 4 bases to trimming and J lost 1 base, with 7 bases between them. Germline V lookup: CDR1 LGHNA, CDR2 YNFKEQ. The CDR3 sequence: CASSPTENTEAFF. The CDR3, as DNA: TGTGCCAGCAGCCCCACAGAGAACACTGAAGCTTTCTTT.

CDR3 in amino acids: CASDPGQGTTQYF. CDR3 nucleotides: TGTGCCAGCGACCCGGGACAGGGAACGACCCAGTACTTC. The chain links TRBV6-5 to TRBJ2-5; 9 bases are a match to TRBD1. From germline, CDR1 is MNHEY and CDR2 SVGAGI. V shed 8 bases and J 7 bases; nucleotides not matched to a gene: 8. This CDR3 spans 13 amino acids.

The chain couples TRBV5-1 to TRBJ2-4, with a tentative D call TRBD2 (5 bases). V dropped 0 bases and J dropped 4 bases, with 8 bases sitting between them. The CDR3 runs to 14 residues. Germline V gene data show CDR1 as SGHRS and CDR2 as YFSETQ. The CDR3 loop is CASSLAGEKNIQYF. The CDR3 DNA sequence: TGCGCCAGCAGCTTGGCCGGGGAAAAAAACATTCAGTACTTC. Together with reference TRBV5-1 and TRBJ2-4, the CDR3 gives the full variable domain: KAGVTQTPRYLIKTRGQQVTLSCSPISGHRSVSWYQQTPGQGLQFLFEYFSETQRNKGNFPGRFSGRQFSNSRSEMNVSTLELGDSALYLCASSLAGEKNIQYFGAGTRLSVL.

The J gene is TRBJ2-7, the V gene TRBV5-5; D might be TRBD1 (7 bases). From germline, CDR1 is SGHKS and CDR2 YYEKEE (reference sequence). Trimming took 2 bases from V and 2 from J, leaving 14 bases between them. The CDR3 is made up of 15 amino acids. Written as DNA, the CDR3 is TGTGCCAGCAGCTTAGTGTCAGGGGGGACCTACGAGCAGTACTTC. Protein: CASSLVSGGTYEQYF.